A selection of T cell receptor beta chains follows, all from one sample in a study of T cells in Graves' hyperthyroidism and ophthalmopathy. TCRdb itself ran the multiplex PCR reads through MiXCR, one entry per CDR3 protein. The repertoire includes fewer than 650,000 distinct CDR3 sequences, 14% of them detected once, and over 11% sits in the top ten. The sequenced sample consisted of blood. These receptors were taken from a woman between 40 and 50 years old with Graves' hyperthyroidism. Each CDR3 is given with its conserved first and last residue. The order of the fields is CDR3 protein, clone size, J gene, V gene. Where a row states a size, it is once, few, many or the class of an expanded clone; other rows omit it.

CDR3aa: CASSLELAVQGTQYF
abundance: few
j_gene: TRBJ2-5
v_gene: TRBV5-1

CDR3aa: CSAPGLAGGKSYEQYF
abundance: -
j_gene: TRBJ2-7
v_gene: TRBV20-1

CDR3aa: CASSQEGGQETQYF
abundance: -
j_gene: TRBJ2-5
v_gene: TRBV7-9

CDR3aa: CASSQDFRDTSTDTQYF
abundance: many
j_gene: TRBJ2-3
v_gene: TRBV3-1

CDR3aa: CASSDNSASGDTQYF
abundance: many
j_gene: TRBJ2-3
v_gene: TRBV7-6

CDR3aa: CASRPTGGSEQYF
abundance: many
j_gene: TRBJ2-7
v_gene: TRBV28

CDR3aa: CSAGTGENIQYF
abundance: many
j_gene: TRBJ2-4
v_gene: TRBV20-1

CDR3aa: CAWSVLSNTQYF
abundance: many
j_gene: TRBJ2-3
v_gene: TRBV30

CDR3aa: CASSPQSLAPPETQYF
abundance: many
j_gene: TRBJ2-5
v_gene: TRBV18

CDR3aa: CSARGRGRAWNTEAFF
abundance: few
j_gene: TRBJ1-1
v_gene: TRBV20-1

CDR3aa: CASSLVVGATYEQYF
abundance: many
j_gene: TRBJ2-7
v_gene: TRBV7-2

CDR3aa: CASRRTGSYGYTF
abundance: many
j_gene: TRBJ1-2
v_gene: TRBV27

CDR3aa: CASSLQTGNSPLHF
abundance: many
j_gene: TRBJ1-6
v_gene: TRBV11-2

CDR3aa: CASSQQLSGLLTGELFF
abundance: few
j_gene: TRBJ2-2
v_gene: TRBV7-2

CDR3aa: CASSILRDKSYEQYF
abundance: -
j_gene: TRBJ2-7
v_gene: TRBV19

CDR3aa: CASSLSSGSNTGELFF
abundance: -
j_gene: TRBJ2-2
v_gene: TRBV27

CDR3aa: CSARDKKAGGPAGELFF
abundance: -
j_gene: TRBJ2-2
v_gene: TRBV20-1

CDR3aa: CASSQGQYYNEQFF
abundance: -
j_gene: TRBJ2-1
v_gene: TRBV14

CDR3aa: CASSKTGVNTEAFF
abundance: many
j_gene: TRBJ1-1
v_gene: TRBV28

CDR3aa: CASSQGLISRGSNQPQHF
abundance: -
j_gene: TRBJ1-5
v_gene: TRBV4-1

CDR3aa: CASSRREIAGAAGGEQFF
abundance: many
j_gene: TRBJ2-1
v_gene: TRBV18

CDR3aa: CSAPLGRAQGEQFF
abundance: few
j_gene: TRBJ2-1
v_gene: TRBV20-1

CDR3aa: CAWSQGQRQAFF
abundance: many
j_gene: TRBJ1-1
v_gene: TRBV30

CDR3aa: CASSPEGEVRNQPQHF
abundance: few
j_gene: TRBJ1-5
v_gene: TRBV7-2

CDR3aa: CSASGSESYEQYF
abundance: few
j_gene: TRBJ2-7
v_gene: TRBV20-1

CDR3aa: CASSLSGRGLVDTEAFF
abundance: many
j_gene: TRBJ1-1
v_gene: TRBV27

CDR3aa: CASSSPGLVQYEQFF
abundance: many
j_gene: TRBJ2-1
v_gene: TRBV7-2

CDR3aa: CASSPSAGRVTGELFF
abundance: many
j_gene: TRBJ2-2
v_gene: TRBV28

CDR3aa: CASSQDPGAGTEAFF
abundance: many
j_gene: TRBJ1-1
v_gene: TRBV4-1

CDR3aa: CSAELAGGIMQETQYF
abundance: -
j_gene: TRBJ2-5
v_gene: TRBV20-1

CDR3aa: CASNQLAGVVDNEQFF
abundance: many
j_gene: TRBJ2-1
v_gene: TRBV5-1

CDR3aa: CSAPGLAARETQYF
abundance: -
j_gene: TRBJ2-5
v_gene: TRBV20-1

CDR3aa: CASSGTEGETQYF
abundance: many
j_gene: TRBJ2-5
v_gene: TRBV4-1

CDR3aa: CASSFLQDGYTF
abundance: -
j_gene: TRBJ1-2
v_gene: TRBV28

CDR3aa: CSVVDTNYEQYF
abundance: few
j_gene: TRBJ2-7
v_gene: TRBV29-1

CDR3aa: CSASGGDPYEQYF
abundance: many
j_gene: TRBJ2-7
v_gene: TRBV20-1

CDR3aa: CASSEWGRSTDTQYF
abundance: few
j_gene: TRBJ2-3
v_gene: TRBV2

CDR3aa: CASSLAWEDDEQFF
abundance: -
j_gene: TRBJ2-1
v_gene: TRBV5-1

CDR3aa: CSARTSANSANTGELFF
abundance: many
j_gene: TRBJ2-2
v_gene: TRBV20-1

CDR3aa: CSVGEGSFATQFF
abundance: many
j_gene: TRBJ2-1
v_gene: TRBV29-1

CDR3aa: CASSILADSTDTQYF
abundance: few
j_gene: TRBJ2-3
v_gene: TRBV19

CDR3aa: CASSQFTGSSGNTIYF
abundance: many
j_gene: TRBJ1-3
v_gene: TRBV3-1

CDR3aa: CATSTGEAHNEQFF
abundance: many
j_gene: TRBJ2-1
v_gene: TRBV24-1

CDR3aa: CRGQGVPEFGTEAFF
abundance: many
j_gene: TRBJ1-1
v_gene: TRBV20-1

CDR3aa: CASSTGPYGYTF
abundance: many
j_gene: TRBJ1-2
v_gene: TRBV12-3/TRBV12-4

CDR3aa: CASSVSLAVTSTDTQYF
abundance: many
j_gene: TRBJ2-3
v_gene: TRBV2

CDR3aa: CASSLESGTYEQYF
abundance: -
j_gene: TRBJ2-7
v_gene: TRBV7-8

CDR3aa: CASRGQGGLIYEQYF
abundance: many
j_gene: TRBJ2-7
v_gene: TRBV6-1

CDR3aa: CAWSVRTTGTVNTGELFF
abundance: few
j_gene: TRBJ2-2
v_gene: TRBV30